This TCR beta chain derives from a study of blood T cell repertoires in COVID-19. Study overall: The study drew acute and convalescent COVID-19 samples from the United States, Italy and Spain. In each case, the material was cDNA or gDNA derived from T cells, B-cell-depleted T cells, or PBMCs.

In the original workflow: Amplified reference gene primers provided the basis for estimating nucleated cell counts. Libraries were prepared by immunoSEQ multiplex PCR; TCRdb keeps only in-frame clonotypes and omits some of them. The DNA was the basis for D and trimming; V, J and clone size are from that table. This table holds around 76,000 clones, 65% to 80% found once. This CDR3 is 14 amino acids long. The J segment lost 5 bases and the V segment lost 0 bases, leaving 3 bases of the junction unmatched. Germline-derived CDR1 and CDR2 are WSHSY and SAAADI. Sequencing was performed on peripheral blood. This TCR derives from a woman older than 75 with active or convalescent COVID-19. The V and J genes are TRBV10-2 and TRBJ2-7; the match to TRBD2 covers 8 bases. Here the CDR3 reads CASSESGGADEQYF. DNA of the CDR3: TGCGCCAGCAGTGAGTCCGGGGGGGCGGACGAGCAGTACTTC.